The 29 T cell receptor beta chains below come from one sample, sequenced in a study of CDR3 diversity in severe acne. TCRdb used MiXCR to reprocess the PCR reads, holding one entry per CDR3 protein. The sample has 84,000 or so distinct CDR3 sequences, about 48% seen once. The sample taken for sequencing was blood. These receptors were collected from a male donor in good health, serving as a control.

V usage is TRBV12-3 or TRBV12-4 and J usage is TRBJ2-7; 11 nucleotides match TRBD2. The assigned J gene may be wrong: the sequence end matches TRBJ2-1 better. The CDR3 spans 14 residues. The chain's CDR3 is CASRRTSGGYEQFF. CDR3 bases: TGTGCCAGCAGACGAACTAGCGGGGGCTATGAGCAGTTCTTC.

V is TRBV20-1 and J is TRBJ2-7; 8 positions agree with TRBD1. CDR1 and CDR2 from the germline V gene are DFQATT and SNEGSKA (reference sequence). V was clipped by 6 bases and J by 2 bases; unmatched bases: 6. The CDR3 runs to 13 residues. CDR3 coding DNA: TGCAGTGCCAGGGGGCCGGGAGCCTACGAGCAGTACTTC. This codes for CSARGPGAYEQYF.

The CDR3 DNA reads TGTGCCAGCAGCTTAGTATTAGCGGGGGCCACTGAAGCTTTCTTT. Its translation is CASSLVLAGATEAFF. V gene TRBV7-9 combines with J gene TRBJ1-1; possible D gene TRBD1, 6 bases. The CDR3 sequence is 15 residues long. The V end was cut by 1 base, the J end by 4 bases, with 13 bases between. Germline assignment: CDR1 SEHNR and CDR2 FQNEAQ (reference sequence).

The gene calls are TRBV2 and TRBJ2-7; TRBD1 agrees at 10 bases. The CDR3 spans 15 residues. Germline V gene lookup returns CDR1 SNHLY and CDR2 FYNNEI. V lost 5 bases and J lost 3; bases outside the gene matches: 7. DNA for the CDR3: TGTGCCAGCAGTTTTGGACAGGGGGGACTCTACGAGCAGTACTTC. Encoded protein: CASSFGQGGLYEQYF.

Judged by abundance, this clonotype is medium-sized. The rearrangement links TRBV7-2 to TRBJ2-5, with 8 bases aligning to TRBD1. The germline CDR1 and CDR2 sequences are SGHTA and FQGNSA. Trimming at V came to 5 bases and at J to 5 bases, leaving 4 bases not matched to a gene. CDR3 size: 13 residues. The CDR3 loop is CASSRQGIETQYF. The DNA of the CDR3 is TGTGCCAGCAGCCGACAGGGGATTGAGACCCAGTACTTC.

This chain uses TRBV20-1 with TRBJ2-5; 9 bases match TRBD1. Trimming at V came to 6 bases and at J to 2 bases, leaving 10 bases not matched to a gene. CDR1 and CDR2 from the germline V gene are DFQATT and SNEGSKA (reference sequence). The CDR3 sequence is 15 residues long. Here the CDR3 reads CSAYRRDRAQETQYF. The CDR3 nucleotides are TGCAGTGCGTATCGTCGGGACAGGGCACAAGAGACCCAGTACTTC.

This clonotype was counted at least ten times. This chain links TRBV25-1 with TRBJ1-1; D is possibly TRBD1 (5 bases). The CDR3 is 14 amino acids. Germline CDR1 reads MGHDK; CDR2 reads SYGVNS. V gave up 2 bases and J gave up 4 bases, with 11 bases separating them. The CDR3 sequence is CASSERGGGTEAFF. The CDR3 DNA follows: TGTGCCAGCAGTGAAAGGGGAGGTGGCACTGAAGCTTTCTTT.

This clonotype was found many times. The chain recombines TRBV9 with TRBJ2-7; 7 positions match TRBD1. The CDR3 totals 14 residues. Germline V gene data show CDR1 as SGDLS and CDR2 as YYNGEE. Unmatched junction bases numbered 8, after V lost 0 bases and J lost 8 bases. As DNA, the CDR3 is TGTGCCAGCAGCGTAGCCGGGACAGAGGGGAAGCAGTACTTC. Residues: CASSVAGTEGKQYF.

The chain recombines TRBV19 with TRBJ1-2; D is unresolved. Germline lookup yields CDR1 LNHDA and CDR2 SQIVND (reference sequence). The CDR3 is 13 amino acids. V lost 7 bases and J 2 bases, leaving 11 bases between the germline ends. CDR3 protein: CASKPAGNYGYTF. The CDR3 region has the DNA TGTGCCAGTAAGCCGGCCGGGAACTATGGCTACACCTTC.

V gene TRBV24-1 combines with J gene TRBJ2-3, with D perhaps TRBD1 (6 bases). Germline CDR1 and CDR2: KGHDR and SFDVKD. This CDR3 contains 19 residues. V was trimmed by 6 bases and J by 6 bases, leaving 30 bases between them. CDR3 loop: CATSSEGLRRQGTVDTQYF. CDR3 nucleotides: TGTGCCACCAGTTCAGAGGGATTGAGGCGGCAGGGGACCGTTGATACGCAGTATTTT.

The gene calls are TRBV6-5 and TRBJ1-2; a possible D gene is TRBD1 (5 bases). The V gene lost 2 bases and the J gene lost 2 bases, with 9 bases spanning the gap. The CDR3 loop spans 14 amino acids. Germline loops: CDR1 MNHEY, CDR2 SVGAGI. The CDR3 protein is CASSYGGINYGYTF. The CDR3 DNA reads as TGTGCCAGCAGTTACGGGGGAATCAACTATGGCTACACCTTC.

This rearrangement joins TRBV28 to TRBJ2-1; 9 nucleotides align to TRBD2. The V segment lost 6 bases and the J segment 7 bases; nucleotides outside the gene matches: 10. Germline CDR1 reads MDHEN; CDR2 reads SYDVKM. The CDR3 is 15 amino acids. CDR3 amino acids: CASSPVAGAGNEQFF. For the CDR3, the DNA is TGTGCCAGCAGCCCAGTAGCGGGAGCGGGGAATGAGCAGTTCTTC.

Ten or more counts support this clonotype. V usage is TRBV2 and J usage is TRBJ1-5; tentatively, D is TRBD1 (6 bases). Between the trimmed V and J ends, which lost 6 bases and 3 bases, there was a span of 12 bases. CDR1 SNHLY and CDR2 FYNNEI come from the germline V gene. The CDR3 extends over 14 amino acids. The CDR3 loop reads CASSPTGFNQPQHF. Here the CDR3 DNA reads TGTGCCAGCAGCCCGACAGGCTTCAATCAGCCCCAGCATTTT.

This clonotype has just a few counts. V is TRBV24-1 and J is TRBJ2-3; 10 bases are a match to TRBD1. Germline CDR1 reads KGHDR; CDR2 reads SFDVKD. The V segment lost 8 bases and the J segment 5 bases; nucleotides outside the gene matches: 3. CDR3 length: 13 amino acids. The CDR3 region has the DNA TGTGCCACCATTGGGACAGGGGAAGATACGCAGTATTTT. It translates to CATIGTGEDTQYF.

This clonotype was observed once. The rearrangement links TRBV20-1 to TRBJ2-7, with D maybe TRBD2 (6 bases). Germline CDR1 DFQATT, CDR2 SNEGSKA (reference sequence). The V gene lost 3 bases and the J gene lost 0 bases, with 21 bases spanning the gap. The CDR3 length is 17 residues. CDR3 in DNA: TGCAGTGCTAGGGGACCTTTCGGGGACTCCCGCTCCTACGAGCAGTACTTC. It specifies CSARGPFGDSRSYEQYF.

This clonotype was picked up a small number of times. The CDR3 coding sequence is TGTGCCAGCAGTGATACGGGGGTAGGGCAGCCCCAGCATTTT. It is translated as CASSDTGVGQPQHF. The rearrangement joins TRBV2 to TRBJ1-5; TRBD1 might be the D (5 bases). Trimming pared 3 bases from V and 7 bases from J, leaving 13 bases between. CDR1 and CDR2 (germline): SNHLY, FYNNEI. CDR3 length: 14 amino acids.

This clonotype was recorded at least ten times. The chain couples TRBV25-1 to TRBJ1-2, with a tentative D call TRBD1 (5 bases). Trimming removed 10 bases at V and 7 bases at J, with 13 bases between. Germline V lookup: CDR1 MGHDK, CDR2 SYGVNS. CDR3 length: 11 residues. CDR3 in amino acids: CATEWGGGYTF. The CDR3 DNA follows: TGTGCCACCGAGTGGGGGGGTGGCTACACCTTC.

The chain recombines TRBV6-1 with TRBJ2-3; 13 nucleotides align to TRBD2. The CDR3 has 16 amino acids. V was pared by 10 bases and J by 2 bases, with 9 bases of the junction left unmatched. Per germline, CDR1 MNHNS and CDR2 SASEGT. The DNA of the CDR3 is TGTGCCACAGGATTCGGGACTAGCGGGAACACAGATACGCAGTATTTT. Its protein is CATGFGTSGNTDTQYF.

This clonotype was seen ten or more times. This chain's CDR3 is CASSVAALPQETQYF. The CDR3 DNA reads TGTGCCAGCAGCGTAGCGGCGCTCCCCCAAGAGACCCAGTACTTC. The rearrangement uses TRBV9 and TRBJ2-5; no reliable D call. V was clipped by 0 bases and J by 1 base, with 10 bases between them. The CDR3 runs to 15 residues. Germline lookup yields CDR1 SGDLS and CDR2 YYNGEE.

This clonotype has ten or more counts. The V call is TRBV24-1, the J call TRBJ1-2; TRBD1 matches at 7 bases. The junction had 8 bases not matched to a gene; V was cut back by 1 base and J by 4 bases. CDR1 and CDR2 from the germline V gene are KGHDR and SFDVKD. The CDR3 covers 16 residues. The CDR3 nucleotides are TGTGCCACCAGTGATTTTCGGCAGGGGGTGACCTATGGCTACACCTTC. This codes for CATSDFRQGVTYGYTF.

By proportion, this clonotype is medium-sized. The CDR3 DNA is TGCAGCGTTGAGATGGCAGAGGCCACCGGGGAGCTGTTTTTT. Translation: CSVEMAEATGELFF. The chain links TRBV29-1 to TRBJ2-2; D unclear. Trimming removed 3 bases from V and 4 bases from J, with 12 bases in between. The CDR3 sequence is 14 residues long. Per germline, CDR1 SQVTM and CDR2 ANQGSEA.

The chain has TRBV6-5 and TRBJ2-2; possible D gene TRBD1, 5 bases. Germline CDR1 and CDR2: MNHEY and SVGAGI. This CDR3 has 15 amino acids. With 4 bases removed from V and 4 bases from J, the gap between germline ends came to 13 bases. The CDR3 region has the DNA TGTGCCAGCAGTTTCAGGGCCTCACCCACCGGGGAGCTGTTTTTT. Translation gives CASSFRASPTGELFF.

This clonotype was picked up a small number of times. This sequence joins TRBV24-1 and TRBJ2-7; D is perhaps TRBD1 or TRBD2 (5 bases each). CDR3 length: 13 amino acids. V lost 2 bases and J 4 bases, leaving 8 bases between the germline ends. In germline, CDR1 is KGHDR, CDR2 SFDVKD. Here the CDR3 DNA reads TGTGCCACCAGTGATTCGGGACCTTACGAGCAGTACTTC. Translation gives CATSDSGPYEQYF.

This chain links TRBV18 with TRBJ1-1, with D uncertain. This CDR3 region has 13 residues. V lost 1 base and J lost 6, with 9 bases in between. Germline V lookup: CDR1 KGHSH, CDR2 LQKENI. The CDR3 sequence: CASSPRETAEAFF. CDR3 nucleotide sequence: TGTGCCAGCTCACCACGTGAGACGGCTGAAGCTTTCTTT.

By share of the sample, this clonotype is medium-sized. V gene TRBV20-1 combines with J gene TRBJ1-6; 7 bases align to TRBD1. Losses at the gene ends were 6 bases for V and 0 bases for J; bases not matched to a gene: 5. Germline loops: CDR1 DFQATT, CDR2 SNEGSKA (reference sequence). CDR3 size: 15 residues. The CDR3 DNA follows: TGCAGTGCCCGACAGGGAGGCTCCTATAATTCACCCCTCCACTTT. This gives the protein CSARQGGSYNSPLHF.

This clonotype qualifies as medium-sized (0.01 to 0.1%). This chain links TRBV20-1 with TRBJ2-7; tentative D call: TRBD1 (6 bases). This CDR3 is built from 13 residues. V was pared by 1 base and J by 3 bases, with 10 bases between. Germline assignment: CDR1 DFQATT and CDR2 SNEGSKA (reference sequence). Here the CDR3 DNA reads TGCAGTGCTAGAGGGGACACAGACTACGAGCAGTACTTC. It codes for CSARGDTDYEQYF.

This clonotype occurred a few times. The V and J genes are TRBV5-1 and TRBJ1-4, with D possibly being TRBD1 (6 bases). The V end lost 4 bases, the J end lost 9 bases, and 25 bases lay between the germline ends. Germline CDR1 reads SGHRS; CDR2 reads YFSETQ. The CDR3 length is 17 residues. The CDR3 DNA follows: TGCGCCAGCAGCCCGCAGGGAGGGGGAGAAAAAAAAAAAAAACTGTTTTTT. Protein product: CASSPQGGGEKKKKLFF. Full variable domain (rest looked up from reference TRBV5-1 and TRBJ1-4): KAGVTQTPRYLIKTRGQQVTLSCSPISGHRSVSWYQQTPGQGLQFLFEYFSETQRNKGNFPGRFSGRQFSNSRSEMNVSTLELGDSALYLCASSPQGGGEKKKKLFFGSGTQLSVL.

This clonotype was counted ten times or more. DNA for the CDR3: TGTGCCACCAGCAGAGAACCGAACACCGGGGAGCTGTTTTTT. Protein: CATSREPNTGELFF. The chain employs TRBV15 and TRBJ2-2; no clear D gene. Trimming removed 0 bases at V and 0 bases at J, with 2 bases between. The CDR3 has 14 amino acids. The germline V gene encodes CDR1 LNHNV and CDR2 YYDKDF (reference sequence).

The V and J genes are TRBV25-1 and TRBJ1-4, with D unclear. The CDR3 runs to 13 residues. Germline CDR1 and CDR2: MGHDK and SYGVNS. Trimming cost V 10 bases and J 3 bases, with 12 bases left between them. The CDR3 region is CATQNSPNEKLFF. The CDR3 bases are TGTGCCACCCAAAACTCTCCTAATGAAAAACTGTTTTTT.